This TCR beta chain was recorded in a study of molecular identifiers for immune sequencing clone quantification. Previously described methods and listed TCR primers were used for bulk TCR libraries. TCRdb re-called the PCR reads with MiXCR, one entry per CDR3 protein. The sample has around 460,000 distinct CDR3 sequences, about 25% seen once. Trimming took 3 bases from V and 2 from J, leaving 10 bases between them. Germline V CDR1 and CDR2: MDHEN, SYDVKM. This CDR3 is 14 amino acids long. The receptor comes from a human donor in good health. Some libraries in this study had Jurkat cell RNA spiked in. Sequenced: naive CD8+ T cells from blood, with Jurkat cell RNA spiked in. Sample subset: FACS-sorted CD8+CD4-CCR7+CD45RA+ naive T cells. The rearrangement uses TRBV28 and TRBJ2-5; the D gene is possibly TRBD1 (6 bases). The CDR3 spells CASSFGQLQETQYF. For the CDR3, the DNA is TGTGCCAGCAGTTTCGGACAGCTTCAAGAGACCCAGTACTTC.